Presented here are 22 T cell receptor beta chains from one specimen sequenced in a study of T cell changes during pregnancy in multiple sclerosis. Sequenced by immunoSEQ multiplex PCR; TCRdb stores in-frame clones only, minus some. The data show about 97,000 clones, approximately 90% seen once. The material sequenced was peripheral blood, taken in the second trimester of pregnancy. The receptors were gathered from a female donor in good health, enrolled as a control in a pregnancy study.

This sequence joins TRBV25-1 and TRBJ2-1; D is undetermined. V shed 5 bases and J shed 3 bases, with 11 bases lying between them. The CDR3 covers 14 residues. Germline CDR1 and CDR2: MGHDK and SYGVNS. CDR3 in DNA: TGTGCCAGCAGTCCCTCGTCCTTCTACAATGAGCAGTTCTTC. Residues: CASSPSSFYNEQFF.

This sequence joins TRBV5-1 and TRBJ1-1, with D unresolved. The ends were cut back, 5 bases at V and 1 base at J, with 12 bases in the middle. The CDR3 loop spans 14 amino acids. Germline loops: CDR1 SGHRS, CDR2 YFSETQ. The CDR3 protein is CASRPRTENTEAFF. The CDR3 coding sequence is TGCGCCAGCAGACCCCGTACAGAGAACACTGAAGCTTTCTTT.

The chain employs TRBV5-1 and TRBJ1-3; tentative D call: TRBD1 (6 bases). Trimming took 2 bases from V and 1 from J, leaving 10 bases between them. Germline-derived CDR1 and CDR2 are SGHRS and YFSETQ. The CDR3 is 15 amino acids. The CDR3 DNA is TGCGCCAGCAGCTTCAACAGGGAGTCTGGAAACACCATATATTTT. It codes for CASSFNRESGNTIYF.

The chain employs TRBV10-2 and TRBJ1-4; D not certain. CDR1 and CDR2 from the germline V gene are WSHSY and SAAADI. CDR3 length: 16 amino acids. V was clipped by 6 bases and J by 6 bases, with 20 bases between them. The CDR3 bases are TGCGCCAGCAGCCCGAGTCGAAGGGAGGAGGATGAAAAACTGTTTTTT. Amino acid sequence: CASSPSRREEDEKLFF.

The chain is built from TRBV11-2 and TRBJ2-3; 14 positions agree with TRBD2. The V gene's germline CDR1 is SGHAT and CDR2 FQNNGV. Unmatched junction bases numbered 4, after V lost 3 bases and J lost 2 bases. The CDR3 totals 17 residues. In DNA, the CDR3 is TGTGCCAGCAGCTTGGGACTAGCGGGGGCTAACACAGATACGCAGTATTTT. Amino acids: CASSLGLAGANTDTQYF.

This clone was counted between two and nine times. This CDR3 reads CASIISSGNTEAFF. The CDR3 DNA reads TGTGCCAGCATTATCTCCAGTGGGAACACTGAAGCTTTCTTT. J is TRBJ1-1 and V is TRBV6-5, with D unclear. Trimming left V 7 bases short and J 1 base short, with 13 bases between. The CDR3 is made up of 14 amino acids. Germline V gene data show CDR1 as MNHEY and CDR2 as SVGAGI.

This clone was picked up one time. The genes are TRBV10-3 and TRBJ2-5, with 8 bases identical to TRBD2. J was trimmed by 3 bases and V by 3 bases; bases with no gene match: 6. From germline, CDR1 is ENHRY and CDR2 SYGVKD. The CDR3 is 15 amino acids. Here the CDR3 DNA reads TGTGCCATCAGTGAACCCACTAGCGGCAAAGAGACCCAGTACTTC. Amino acids: CAISEPTSGKETQYF.

The chain joins TRBV9 to TRBJ2-1; D gene unclear. The CDR3 length is 14 residues. Trimming removed 6 bases at V and 5 bases at J, with 15 bases between. Germline CDR1 SGDLS, CDR2 YYNGEE. The CDR3 nucleotides are TGTGCCAGCACCTTTGGGCAGGATCACAATGAGCAGTTCTTC. Translating gives CASTFGQDHNEQFF.

The genes are TRBV7-9 and TRBJ2-7; 7 positions match TRBD2. The CDR3 length is 17 residues. Germline V lookup: CDR1 SEHNR, CDR2 FQNEAQ (reference sequence). J lost 0 bases, V lost 1 base, and 9 bases had no gene match. CDR3 protein: CASSLGGFSGSSYEQYF. CDR3 nucleotides: TGTGCCAGCAGCTTAGGAGGGTTTAGCGGGTCCTCCTACGAGCAGTACTTC. The full variable domain, completed using reference TRBV7-9 and TRBJ2-7, is DTGVSQNPRHKITKRGQNVTFRCDPISEHNRLYWYRQTLGQGPEFLTYFQNEAQLEKSRLLSDRFSAERPKGSFSTLEIQRTEQGDSAMYLCASSLGGFSGSSYEQYFGPGTRLTVT.

The J gene is TRBJ2-1, the V gene TRBV15; 8 bases align to TRBD2. CDR3 length: 18 residues. The ends lost 0 bases at V and 0 bases at J; junction bases unmatched: 7. CDR1 is LNHNV, CDR2 YYDKDF, per germline (reference sequence). DNA of the CDR3: TGTGCCACCAGCAGAGATAGTATGGGGACTAGCTCCTACAATGAGCAGTTCTTC. This translates into CATSRDSMGTSSYNEQFF.

The V gene is TRBV29-1, the J gene TRBJ1-2; D remains unclear. Trimming took off 6 bases at V and 6 bases at J, with 8 bases between the two ends. The CDR3 length is 10 residues. Germline lookup yields CDR1 SQVTM and CDR2 ANQGSEA. CDR3 bases: TGCAGCGTCGCCGCTAATGGCTACACCTTC. It yields the protein CSVAANGYTF. Full variable domain (rest looked up from reference TRBV29-1 and TRBJ1-2): SAVISQKPSRDICQRGTSLTIQCQVDSQVTMMFWYRQQPGQSLTLIATANQGSEATYESGFVIDKFPISRPNLTFSTLTVSNMSPEDSSIYLCSVAANGYTFGSGTRLTVV.

The V gene is TRBV6-5, the J gene TRBJ1-6, with 7 positions matching TRBD1. Germline V CDR1 and CDR2: MNHEY, SVGAGI. Trimming removed 6 bases from V and 7 bases from J; junction bases left unmatched: 9. The CDR3 is 15 residues long. In nucleotides, the CDR3 is TGTGCCAGCAGCTGGGGACAGAAGACAAATTCACCCCTCCACTTT. Residues: CASSWGQKTNSPLHF.

This chain uses TRBV28 with TRBJ2-4; TRBD2 agrees at 9 bases. The ends lost 5 bases at V and 3 bases at J; junction bases unmatched: 8. This CDR3 spans 16 amino acids. CDR1 and CDR2 (germline): MDHEN, SYDVKM. DNA of the CDR3: TGTGCCAGCAGTCCATCTATAGCGGGAGTCAAAAACATTCAGTACTTC. Encoded protein: CASSPSIAGVKNIQYF.

The genes are TRBV27 and TRBJ1-1; D is possibly TRBD1 (6 bases). CDR3 length equals 16 residues. Germline assignment: CDR1 MNHEY and CDR2 SMNVEV (reference sequence). The V end lost 6 bases, the J end lost 0 bases, and 17 bases lay between the germline ends. CDR3 nucleotides: TGTGCCAGCAGCCTGAGGCGGGGGGCCCTGAACACTGAAGCTTTCTTT. Its protein is CASSLRRGALNTEAFF.

The chain carries TRBV18 and TRBJ2-5; tentatively, D is TRBD1 (5 bases). V shed 5 bases and J shed 2 bases, with 9 bases lying between them. Germline CDR1 is KGHSH and CDR2 is LQKENI. The CDR3 spans 13 residues. The CDR3 region is CASSSRQQETQYF. CDR3 bases: TGTGCCAGCTCATCCAGACAGCAAGAGACCCAGTACTTC.

V gene TRBV9 combines with J gene TRBJ1-6, with 7 bases identical to TRBD1. The CDR3 consists of 17 residues. V was clipped by 0 bases and J by 8 bases; unmatched bases: 11. Per the germline V gene, CDR1 is SGDLS and CDR2 is YYNGEE. The CDR3 is CASSVADGTVGHSPLHF. In nucleotides, the CDR3 is TGTGCCAGCAGCGTAGCCGATGGGACAGTCGGACATTCACCCCTCCACTTT. Supplemented by reference TRBV9 and TRBJ1-6, the full variable domain reads DSGVTQTPKHLITATGQRVTLRCSPRSGDLSVYWYQQSLDQGLQFLIQYYNGEERAKGNILERFSAQQFPDLHSELNLSSLELGDSALYFCASSVADGTVGHSPLHFGNGTRLTVT.

The V and J genes are TRBV2 and TRBJ1-4; D may be TRBD1 (6 bases). With 7 bases removed from V and 10 bases from J, the gap between germline ends came to 10 bases. Germline CDR1 is SNHLY and CDR2 is FYNNEI. There are 11 residues in the CDR3. The CDR3 loop reads CASKRGGKLFF. The DNA for the CDR3 is TGTGCCAGCAAGAGGGGGGGAAAACTGTTTTTT.

The J gene is TRBJ2-5, the V gene TRBV7-7; 9 bases fit TRBD2. The CDR3 runs to 15 residues. V was clipped by 0 bases and J by 5 bases; unmatched bases: 4. CDR1 and CDR2 from the germline V gene are SSHAT and FNYEAQ (reference sequence). The CDR3 DNA reads TGTGCCAGCAGCTTAGCGGGCGGGGGGGGCGAGACCCAGTACTTC. Its translation: CASSLAGGGGETQYF.

The chain couples TRBV28 to TRBJ2-5; maybe TRBD1 (6 bases). The CDR3 is made up of 15 amino acids. Between the trimmed V and J ends, which lost 0 bases and 4 bases, there was a span of 12 bases. Germline V lookup: CDR1 MDHEN, CDR2 SYDVKM. The CDR3 loop is CASSLWGVGGETQYF. CDR3 bases: TGTGCCAGCAGTTTATGGGGGGTAGGGGGAGAGACCCAGTACTTC.

The V and J genes are TRBV28 and TRBJ1-1; 8 nucleotides agree with TRBD1. The CDR3 length is 15 residues. After removal of 7 bases from V and 0 bases from J, the junction contained 7 bases not matched to a gene. Germline CDR1 and CDR2: MDHEN and SYDVKM. CDR3 sequence: CASKSSTGVNTEAFF. The CDR3 DNA reads as TGTGCCAGCAAAAGCTCGACAGGGGTGAACACTGAAGCTTTCTTT. Full variable domain (outside the CDR3, taken from reference TRBV28 and TRBJ1-1): DVKVTQSSRYLVKRTGEKVFLECVQDMDHENMFWYRQDPGLGLRLIYFSYDVKMKEKGDIPEGYSVSREKKERFSLILESASTNQTSMYLCASKSSTGVNTEAFFGQGTRLTVV.

The rearrangement joins TRBV11-2 to TRBJ1-5; D not resolved. Germline lookup yields CDR1 SGHAT and CDR2 FQNNGV. The V and J ends lost 3 bases and 6 bases respectively, with 12 bases between them. The CDR3 length is 14 residues. CDR3 in amino acids: CASSFPGDFQPQHF. CDR3 coding DNA: TGTGCCAGCAGCTTTCCGGGAGACTTTCAGCCCCAGCATTTT.

The chain is built from TRBV6-5 and TRBJ2-1, with unresolved D. The CDR3 has 13 residues. Per the germline V gene, CDR1 is MNHEY and CDR2 is SVGAGI. Trimming stripped 2 bases from V and 9 bases from J, with 11 bases between. The CDR3 is CASSYPRGGEQFF. CDR3 bases: TGTGCCAGCAGTTACCCCCGCGGCGGTGAGCAGTTCTTC.